This T cell receptor (beta chain) appears in the sequencing data of a study of identical twins. Whole-study results and caveats: Excess sharing by twins proved weaker in beta out-of-frame sequences.

MiXCR, applied by TCRdb to the 5' RACE reads, yields one record per CDR3 protein. The data hold about 720,000 distinct CDR3 sequences, with 15% to 20% observed a single time. Worth noting for this clonotype: The antigen is not known.

CDR1 is LNHDA and CDR2 is SQIVND in the germline V gene (reference sequence). V was pared by 5 bases and J by 0 bases, with 14 bases of the junction left unmatched. The CDR3 totals 19 residues. These sequences were also reported in another study, on T cells expressing NK-cell markers. That paper states: Dominant NKG2C+ clonotypes in over 5 donors made up about 1.0-7.0% of CD8+ T cells.

The chain combines TRBV19 with TRBJ2-1; 9 bases are shared with TRBD1. The specimen sequenced was PBMCs. This clonotype was sampled from a woman aged 18-29 years in good health. CDR3 nucleotides: TGTGCCAGTAGTCCCCGGGACAGGGTAAGGCCGAGCTCCTACAATGAGCAGTTCTTC. Encoded protein: CASSPRDRVRPSSYNEQFF. Using reference TRBV19 and TRBJ2-1 for the parts outside the CDR3, the full variable domain is DGGITQSPKYLFRKEGQNVTLSCEQNLNHDAMYWYRQDPGQGLRLIYYSQIVNDFQKGDIAEGYSVSREKKESFPLTVTSAQKNPTAFYLCASSPRDRVRPSSYNEQFFGPGTRLTVL.